Listed here are 27 T cell receptor beta chains from one sample, sequenced in a study of cytomegalovirus exposure and HLA in healthy donors. The repertoire was sequenced with immunoSEQ multiplex PCR; TCRdb's copy has only in-frame clones and lacks some. Found here are fewer than 150,000 clones, about 86% of them singletons; the top ten hold approximately 7.5%. Material for sequencing was PBMCs. These receptors came from a woman under 30 in good health and CMV-seropositive.

In this sample, this clone turned up once. The chain links TRBV5-1 to TRBJ1-1; the D is unclear. This CDR3 comprises 13 residues. Trimming shortened V by 3 bases and J by 0 bases, and 6 bases separated the two germline ends. CDR1 is SGHRS, CDR2 YFSETQ, per germline. This chain's CDR3 is CASSSVMNTEAFF. The CDR3 DNA reads as TGCGCCAGCAGCTCTGTTATGAACACTGAAGCTTTCTTT.

The gene calls are TRBV5-1 and TRBJ2-1; TRBD2 matches at 14 bases. CDR1 and CDR2 (germline): SGHRS, YFSETQ. Trimming cost V 1 base and J 6 bases; bases outside gene matches: 12. The CDR3 covers 19 residues. CDR3 amino acids: CASSLTTSGGAGRGNEQFF. The CDR3 region has the DNA TGCGCCAGCAGCTTGACGACTAGCGGGGGGGCCGGCCGTGGCAATGAGCAGTTCTTC. Full variable domain (missing parts from reference TRBV5-1 and TRBJ2-1): KAGVTQTPRYLIKTRGQQVTLSCSPISGHRSVSWYQQTPGQGLQFLFEYFSETQRNKGNFPGRFSGRQFSNSRSEMNVSTLELGDSALYLCASSLTTSGGAGRGNEQFFGPGTRLTVL.

This sequence joins TRBV5-1 and TRBJ2-7; 8 bases agree with TRBD1. This CDR3 is 16 amino acids long. Germline values: CDR1 SGHRS, CDR2 YFSETQ. J was trimmed by 7 bases and V by 0 bases; bases with no gene match: 12. The CDR3 loop reads CASSLGQGQVGREQYF. The DNA for the CDR3 is TGCGCCAGCAGCTTGGGACAGGGGCAGGTTGGGAGGGAGCAGTACTTC.

The chain joins TRBV18 to TRBJ1-1; 9 nucleotides match TRBD1. There are 14 residues in the CDR3. V lost 5 bases, J lost 1 base, and 2 bases stayed unmatched. The germline V gene encodes CDR1 KGHSH and CDR2 LQKENI. CDR3 protein: CASSKDRGNTEAFF. In DNA form, the CDR3 reads TGTGCCAGCTCAAAGGACAGGGGGAACACTGAAGCTTTCTTT.

The chain carries TRBV7-9 and TRBJ1-2, with D possibly TRBD1 on 6 matching bases. V was clipped by 5 bases and J by 7 bases, with 17 bases between them. The CDR3 contains 14 residues. The germline gives CDR1 SEHNR, CDR2 FQNEAQ (reference sequence). The CDR3 region has the DNA TGTGCCAGCAGCCTACCTCAGGGGCGGCGTGGCTACACCTTC. Translated, it gives CASSLPQGRRGYTF.

The chain recombines TRBV6-5 with TRBJ1-1, with TRBD1 matching 7 bases. The CDR3 contains 14 residues. CDR1 and CDR2 (germline): MNHEY, SVGAGI. Trimming removed 6 bases from V and 2 bases from J; junction bases left unmatched: 6. The CDR3 sequence: CASSGTAPNTEAFF. In DNA, the CDR3 is TGTGCCAGCAGCGGGACAGCCCCTAACACTGAAGCTTTCTTT.

The chain couples TRBV5-6 to TRBJ2-5; TRBD1 agrees at 9 bases. This CDR3 is 15 amino acids long. CDR1 and CDR2 from the germline V gene are SGHDT and YYEEEE. With 0 bases clipped from V and 7 bases from J, the junction kept 7 bases outside the gene matches. The CDR3: CASSLGGQGLATQYF. The CDR3 DNA sequence: TGTGCCAGCAGCTTGGGCGGACAGGGGTTAGCGACCCAGTACTTC.

This chain connects TRBV7-9 to TRBJ1-1; 8 bases line up with TRBD1. CDR1 and CDR2 from the germline V gene are SEHNR and FQNEAQ (reference sequence). V lost 5 bases to trimming and J lost 4 bases; unmatched junction nucleotides: 12. CDR3 length equals 16 residues. The CDR3, as DNA: TGTGCCAGCAGCCAACCGGCAGGGGGCTCTGGCACTGAAGCTTTCTTT. Residues: CASSQPAGGSGTEAFF.

The chain carries TRBV29-1 and TRBJ2-5, with 7 positions matching TRBD2. CDR1 and CDR2 (germline): SQVTM, ANQGSEA. The CDR3 extends over 13 amino acids. V lost 7 bases and J lost 4; bases outside the gene matches: 9. The CDR3 reads CSARGVLRETQYF. In DNA form, the CDR3 reads TGCAGCGCCCGGGGGGTTTTGCGAGAGACCCAGTACTTC.

This chain links TRBV6-1 with TRBJ2-3, with D tentatively TRBD1 (5 bases). Germline lookup yields CDR1 MNHNS and CDR2 SASEGT. V lost 9 bases and J lost 4, with 11 bases in between. The CDR3 is 12 residues long. The CDR3: CASKLRADTQYF. The DNA for the CDR3 is TGTGCCAGTAAACTCAGGGCAGATACGCAGTATTTT.

The chain is built from TRBV5-1 and TRBJ2-7, with 10 bases lining up with TRBD2. CDR1 is SGHRS, CDR2 YFSETQ, per germline. V shed 4 bases, J shed 2 bases, and the junction held 6 bases outside the gene matches. The CDR3 length is 15 residues. The CDR3 is CASSRGSGGTYEQYF. CDR3 sequence (DNA): TGCGCCAGCAGCAGAGGTAGCGGGGGGACCTACGAGCAGTACTTC.

This clone turned up a few times. The CDR3 bases are TGTGCCAGCAGCCAAGTCGCGAGTGAGCAGTTCTTC. Encoded protein: CASSQVASEQFF. The chain recombines TRBV4-2 with TRBJ2-1, with D hard to call. Between the trimmed V and J ends, which lost 1 base and 9 bases, there was a span of 7 bases. The CDR3 loop spans 12 amino acids. Germline-derived CDR1 and CDR2 are LGHNA and YNFKEQ.

The CDR3 region has the DNA TGTGCCAGCAGCCCTCTAGCGGGGGCGAACACCGGGGAGCTGTTTTTT. It specifies CASSPLAGANTGELFF. The chain has TRBV5-4 and TRBJ2-2; 10 bases agree with TRBD2. Germline-derived CDR1 and CDR2 are SGHNT and YYREEE (reference sequence). With 4 bases clipped from V and 0 bases from J, the junction kept 3 bases outside the gene matches. There are 16 residues in the CDR3.

V gene TRBV5-1 combines with J gene TRBJ2-2; 10 bases match TRBD1. The V gene end was trimmed by 5 bases and the J gene end by 6 bases; junction bases not matched to a gene: 7. CDR3 size: 15 residues. Germline CDR1 and CDR2: SGHRS and YFSETQ. CDR3 coding DNA: TGCGCCAGCAGGGCCGGGACAGGGGTAGCCGGGGAGCTGTTTTTT. Its protein is CASRAGTGVAGELFF.

The count of this clone is one. The chain uses TRBV4-1 and TRBJ2-4, with 9 bases fitting TRBD1. The V gene's germline CDR1 is MGHRA and CDR2 YSYEKL. The CDR3 totals 15 residues. The J segment lost 8 bases and the V segment lost 3 bases, leaving 8 bases of the junction unmatched. The CDR3 sequence: CASSHRTGDGDIQYF. CDR3 DNA: TGCGCCAGCAGCCACCGGACAGGGGATGGGGACATTCAGTACTTC.

The sample holds one count of this clone. The chain has TRBV18 and TRBJ1-3, with D possibly TRBD1 on 6 matching bases. The CDR3 sequence is 14 residues long. Trimming pared 2 bases from V and 7 bases from J, leaving 12 bases between. Germline values: CDR1 KGHSH, CDR2 LQKENI. CDR3 protein: CASSPGGGWNTIYF. DNA of the CDR3: TGTGCCAGCTCACCAGGGGGCGGATGGAACACCATATATTTT.

The chain recombines TRBV5-4 with TRBJ2-1; weak D call: TRBD1 (5 bases). CDR1 and CDR2 from the germline V gene are SGHNT and YYREEE (reference sequence). This CDR3 region has 15 residues. V lost 4 bases to trimming and J lost 3 bases, with 14 bases between them. The CDR3 DNA reads as TGTGCCAGCAGCAAATTCGGCAGGGACTACAATGAGCAGTTCTTC. This gives the protein CASSKFGRDYNEQFF.

The chain joins TRBV19 to TRBJ2-2, with TRBD1 matching over 7 bases. The J segment lost 6 bases and the V segment lost 5 bases, leaving 6 bases of the junction unmatched. Per the germline V gene, CDR1 is LNHDA and CDR2 is SQIVND (reference sequence). The CDR3 is 14 amino acids. The CDR3 is CASSPNRGPGELFF. The CDR3 nucleotides are TGTGCCAGTAGTCCGAACAGGGGACCCGGGGAGCTGTTTTTT.

This clone appeared a few times. This chain links TRBV6-1 with TRBJ1-2; D not resolved. Trimming took off 5 bases at V and 1 base at J, with 14 bases between the two ends. CDR1 MNHNS and CDR2 SASEGT come from the germline V gene. This CDR3 comprises 15 residues. The CDR3, as DNA: TGTGCCAGCAGTCCCCACAGAGATAGTAACTATGGCTACACCTTC. Protein product: CASSPHRDSNYGYTF.

The rearrangement links TRBV5-6 to TRBJ2-2; D is uncertain. Germline CDR1 SGHDT, CDR2 YYEEEE. This CDR3 is 12 amino acids long. Trimming removed 0 bases at V and 7 bases at J, with 4 bases between. CDR3: CASSLDIGELFF. The CDR3 coding sequence is TGTGCCAGCAGCTTGGACATCGGGGAGCTGTTTTTT.

The chain combines TRBV15 with TRBJ2-7, with 9 nucleotides matching TRBD2. J gave up 1 base and V 0 bases, and 7 bases lay outside the gene matches. This CDR3 comprises 17 residues. Germline CDR1 LNHNV, CDR2 YYDKDF (reference sequence). The chain's CDR3 is CATSREGGRALSYEQYF. CDR3 bases: TGTGCCACCAGCAGAGAGGGCGGGAGGGCTTTATCCTACGAGCAGTACTTC.

This chain connects TRBV5-4 to TRBJ1-1, with 8 nucleotides matching TRBD1. CDR3 length equals 12 residues. Trimming cost V 2 bases and J 11 bases; bases outside gene matches: 5. CDR1 and CDR2 (germline): SGHNT, YYREEE (reference sequence). CDR3 in amino acids: CASSLAGGDAFF. DNA for the CDR3: TGTGCCAGCAGCTTAGCAGGGGGCGACGCTTTCTTT.

The chain has TRBV27 and TRBJ1-2, with a tentative D call TRBD1 (5 bases). Germline V gene lookup returns CDR1 MNHEY and CDR2 SMNVEV (reference sequence). Trimming pared 5 bases from V and 4 bases from J, leaving 17 bases between. The CDR3 runs 15 residues. The CDR3 sequence is CASSPHRQKSYGYTF. For the CDR3, the DNA is TGTGCCAGCAGTCCGCACCGACAGAAGTCCTATGGCTACACCTTC.

The sample holds one count of this clone. The rearrangement uses TRBV28 and TRBJ2-7; D may be TRBD2 (5 bases). Trimming took 6 bases from V and 0 from J, leaving 12 bases between them. The CDR3 totals 14 residues. Germline CDR1 MDHEN, CDR2 SYDVKM. The DNA for the CDR3 is TGTGCCAGCAGGGCAGCGGATAGCTCCTACGAGCAGTACTTC. Translating gives CASRAADSSYEQYF.

DNA of the CDR3: TGTGCCAGCAGTTTAGCAGGGCGGCGTGAGCAACTGTTTTTT. Translation: CASSLAGRREQLFF. The V gene is TRBV28, the J gene TRBJ1-4; the D gene is possibly TRBD1 (5 bases). The CDR3 consists of 14 residues. Germline V gene lookup returns CDR1 MDHEN and CDR2 SYDVKM. The V and J ends lost 2 bases and 12 bases respectively, with 16 bases between them. The full variable domain, its missing parts supplied by reference TRBV28 and TRBJ1-4, is DVKVTQSSRYLVKRTGEKVFLECVQDMDHENMFWYRQDPGLGLRLIYFSYDVKMKEKGDIPEGYSVSREKKERFSLILESASTNQTSMYLCASSLAGRREQLFFGSGTQLSVL.

The V and J genes are TRBV5-6 and TRBJ1-6; 9 bases fit TRBD1. With 4 bases clipped from V and 7 bases from J, the junction kept 6 bases outside the gene matches. Germline V gene sequence: CDR1 SGHDT, CDR2 YYEEEE. This CDR3 comprises 15 residues. The CDR3 loop reads CASSLGGTGNSPLHF. The CDR3 DNA reads TGTGCCAGCAGCCTTGGGGGGACAGGGAATTCACCCCTCCACTTT.

This clone was seen a single time. One end of the junction varies from germline; a read error may be responsible. The V gene is TRBV7-7, the J gene TRBJ1-1, with D maybe TRBD1 (5 bases). In germline, CDR1 is SSHAT, CDR2 FNYEAQ (reference sequence). The CDR3 runs to 14 residues. The CDR3, as DNA: TGTGCTAGCAGCCCCCATCCGGGGGACACTGAAGCTTTCTTT. Encoded protein: CASSPHPGDTEAFF.